These 25 T cell receptor beta chains were sequenced from one sample in a study of untreated major depressive disorder. Assay used: immunoSEQ multiplex PCR; TCRdb lists only in-frame clones, some missing. Of about 22,000 clones listed, about 90% are singletons. Input material: CD4+ T cells from PBMCs. The receptors were gathered from a woman aged 40 to 50 in good health.

This chain joins TRBV27 and TRBJ2-5, with D possibly being TRBD2 (5 bases). Germline V gives CDR1 MNHEY, CDR2 SMNVEV (reference sequence). Trimming removed 2 bases from V and 4 bases from J, with 14 bases in between. The CDR3 is 15 residues long. The CDR3 region has the DNA TGTGCCAGCAGTTTAACCCAACTCAGCGGAGAGACCCAGTACTTC. This sequence encodes CASSLTQLSGETQYF.

The V and J genes are TRBV6-6 and TRBJ1-2; D is undetermined. The germline V gene has CDR1 MNHNY and CDR2 SVGAGI (reference sequence). The ends were cut back, 2 bases at V and 2 bases at J, with 12 bases in the middle. This CDR3 is 15 amino acids long. CDR3 residues: CASSYEFSGNYGYTF. The CDR3 coding sequence is TGTGCCAGCAGTTACGAGTTTTCGGGCAACTATGGCTACACCTTC.

The genes are TRBV5-1 and TRBJ1-6; the D gene is possibly TRBD1 (5 bases). The germline CDR1 and CDR2 sequences are SGHRS and YFSETQ. This CDR3 comprises 16 residues. V gave up 0 bases and J gave up 0 bases, with 7 bases separating them. DNA for the CDR3: TGCGCCAGCAGCTTGGAGGGGAGCTCCTATAATTCACCCCTCCACTTT. It translates to CASSLEGSSYNSPLHF.

V gene TRBV11-2 combines with J gene TRBJ2-2; tentatively, D is TRBD2 (6 bases). The CDR3 length is 16 residues. V was clipped by 0 bases and J by 4 bases, with 12 bases between them. Looked up from germline, CDR1 is SGHAT and CDR2 is FQNNGV. The CDR3 region is CASSLERGAGTGELFF. The CDR3 DNA follows: TGTGCCAGCAGCTTAGAACGCGGGGCCGGCACCGGGGAGCTGTTTTTT.

In DNA form, the CDR3 reads TGTGCCAGCAGCGTAGCGGGGGCTGGGTACAATGAGCAGTTCTTC. This gives the protein CASSVAGAGYNEQFF. The chain links TRBV9 to TRBJ2-1, with D perhaps matching TRBD1 or TRBD2 (6 bases each). The V gene's germline CDR1 is SGDLS and CDR2 YYNGEE. CDR3 length: 15 residues. Trimming pared 0 bases from V and 4 bases from J, leaving 11 bases between.

V usage is TRBV5-4 and J usage is TRBJ1-1; weak D call: TRBD1 (6 bases). CDR1 is SGHNT and CDR2 is YYREEE in the germline V gene (reference sequence). Trimming shortened V by 3 bases and J by 3 bases, and 12 bases separated the two germline ends. The CDR3 contains 14 residues. The CDR3, as DNA: TGTGCCAGCAGCTCGGGACAACTTTACACTGAAGCTTTCTTT. This gives the protein CASSSGQLYTEAFF. Using reference TRBV5-4 and TRBJ1-1 for the parts outside the CDR3, the full variable domain is ETGVTQSPTHLIKTRGQQVTLRCSSQSGHNTVSWYQQALGQGPQFIFQYYREEENGRGNFPPRFSGLQFPNYSSELNVNALELDDSALYLCASSSGQLYTEAFFGQGTRLTVV.

J is TRBJ1-2 and V is TRBV5-1, with D perhaps matching TRBD1 (6 bases). This CDR3 is built from 13 residues. Trimming removed 4 bases at V and 0 bases at J, with 7 bases between. Germline CDR1 reads SGHRS; CDR2 reads YFSETQ. The CDR3 loop reads CASSGGANYGYTF. In DNA, the CDR3 is TGCGCCAGCAGCGGGGGCGCTAACTATGGCTACACCTTC.

The chain recombines TRBV5-1 with TRBJ2-3; D assignment may be TRBD1 or TRBD2 (5 bases each). V dropped 4 bases and J dropped 4 bases, with 13 bases sitting between them. CDR1 SGHRS and CDR2 YFSETQ come from the germline V gene. The CDR3 totals 14 residues. CDR3 bases: TGCGCCAGCAGCCCGGGACCCGGGGCAGATACGCAGTATTTT. This gives the protein CASSPGPGADTQYF.

This clone was counted only a few times. The V and J genes are TRBV7-9 and TRBJ1-6; D is unresolved. This CDR3 is built from 14 residues. The germline V gene encodes CDR1 SEHNR and CDR2 FQNEAQ (reference sequence). The V end was cut by 2 bases, the J end by 10 bases, with 12 bases between. The chain's CDR3 is CASSLTGSGSPLHF. The CDR3 nucleotides read TGTGCCAGCAGCTTAACGGGAAGCGGCTCACCCCTCCACTTT.

This sequence joins TRBV6-1 and TRBJ2-1; 8 bases fit TRBD1. The germline gives CDR1 MNHNS, CDR2 SASEGT. Germline trimming cut 2 bases from V and 8 bases from J; bases unmatched to any gene: 2. The CDR3 has 13 residues. The CDR3 bases are TGTGCCAGCAGTGAACAGGGGGCCTATGAGCAGTTCTTC. Amino acid sequence: CASSEQGAYEQFF.

The V call is TRBV5-6, the J call TRBJ2-7; D is possibly TRBD2 (6 bases). The germline V and J ends were trimmed by 0 bases and 4 bases, with 8 bases remaining between them. CDR1 is SGHDT, CDR2 YYEEEE, per germline. The length of the CDR3 is 13 residues. The CDR3 coding sequence is TGTGCCAGCAGCTTGGGGAGGGTGTACGAGCAGTACTTC. Translating gives CASSLGRVYEQYF.

The gene calls are TRBV21-1 and TRBJ2-7; TRBD1 was called by the table and not checked on the DNA. TRBV21-1 is a pseudogene. The CDR3 has 15 amino acids. This CDR3 is CASSKAGTGYYEQYF. CDR3 DNA: TGTGCCAGCAGCAAGGCCGGGACAGGGTACTACGAGCAGTACTTC.

The chain carries TRBV28 and TRBJ1-2; perhaps TRBD1 as D (6 bases). CDR1 and CDR2 (germline): MDHEN, SYDVKM. The CDR3 extends over 14 amino acids. Trimming cost V 5 bases and J 6 bases, with 16 bases left between them. The CDR3 DNA sequence: TGTGCCAGCAGTACACTCAACAGGGTCGATGGCTACACCTTC. Translation: CASSTLNRVDGYTF.

The gene calls are TRBV7-8 and TRBJ2-7; the D is unclear. CDR3 length: 13 residues. V was trimmed by 3 bases and J by 6 bases, leaving 12 bases between them. CDR1 is SGHVS and CDR2 is FQNEAQ in the germline V gene. The CDR3 loop is CASSFSQVAEQYV. In DNA form, the CDR3 reads TGTGCCAGCAGCTTTTCCCAGGTAGCCGAGCAGTACGTC.

The gene calls are TRBV5-4 and TRBJ2-4, with D uncertain. The germline V gene encodes CDR1 SGHNT and CDR2 YYREEE (reference sequence). The CDR3 contains 15 residues. The V gene lost 0 bases and the J gene lost 1 base, with 8 bases spanning the gap. CDR3 coding DNA: TGTGCCAGCAGCTTGGCTGGTTCGGCCAAAAACATTCAGTACTTC. As protein: CASSLAGSAKNIQYF.

The chain combines TRBV5-5 with TRBJ2-3; 10 bases line up with TRBD1. This CDR3 is built from 13 residues. In germline, CDR1 is SGHKS, CDR2 YYEKEE (reference sequence). With 4 bases clipped from V and 8 bases from J, the junction kept 4 bases outside the gene matches. The CDR3 region is CASSPWTGGTQYF. DNA for the CDR3: TGTGCCAGCAGCCCCTGGACAGGGGGTACGCAGTATTTT.

The genes are TRBV10-3 and TRBJ2-1; the D gene could be TRBD1 or TRBD2 (5 bases each). Germline V gene sequence: CDR1 ENHRY, CDR2 SYGVKD. This CDR3 region has 16 residues. V shed 4 bases and J shed 4 bases, with 17 bases lying between them. The CDR3 sequence is CAISGLGTGSYNEQFF. The DNA for the CDR3 is TGTGCCATCAGTGGTCTGGGGACGGGGTCTTACAATGAGCAGTTCTTC.

The chain joins TRBV5-1 to TRBJ2-5; D uncertain. The germline V gene has CDR1 SGHRS and CDR2 YFSETQ. Trimming stripped 1 base from V and 2 bases from J, with 15 bases between. The length of the CDR3 is 16 residues. This CDR3 reads CASSLRAAQQQETQYF. CDR3 DNA: TGCGCCAGCAGCTTGAGGGCCGCCCAGCAACAAGAGACCCAGTACTTC.

This rearrangement joins TRBV7-6 to TRBJ2-1; 14 bases align to TRBD2. The V gene end was trimmed by 5 bases and the J gene end by 4 bases; junction bases not matched to a gene: 10. CDR3 size: 18 residues. Germline values: CDR1 SGHVS, CDR2 FNYEAQ. This CDR3 is CASSPGLAGAKDYNEQFF. The CDR3 nucleotides read TGTGCCAGCAGCCCGGGACTAGCGGGGGCGAAAGATTACAATGAGCAGTTCTTC. Drawing the rest from reference TRBV7-6 and TRBJ2-1, the complete variable domain is GAGVSQSPRYKVTKRGQDVALRCDPISGHVSLYWYRQALGQGPEFLTYFNYEAQQDKSGLPNDRFSAERPEGSISTLTIQRTEQRDSAMYRCASSPGLAGAKDYNEQFFGPGTRLTVL.

The V and J genes are TRBV2 and TRBJ2-7; 7 nucleotides agree with TRBD1. The CDR3 sequence is 13 residues long. Germline loops: CDR1 SNHLY, CDR2 FYNNEI. Trimming took 5 bases from V and 2 from J; bases not matched to a gene: 3. In nucleotides, the CDR3 is TGTGCCAGCAGTTCAGGGGGTCCCTACGAGCAGTACTTC. This codes for CASSSGGPYEQYF.

The chain links TRBV10-3 to TRBJ2-3; 11 bases line up with TRBD2. V lost 3 bases, J lost 3 bases, and 5 bases stayed unmatched. The length of the CDR3 is 16 residues. Germline CDR1 is ENHRY and CDR2 is SYGVKD. CDR3 nucleotide sequence: TGTGCCATCAGTGATCTAGCGGGGGGTGTAACAGATACGCAGTATTTT. This translates into CAISDLAGGVTDTQYF.

The V call is TRBV7-3, the J call TRBJ1-6; 12 nucleotides line up with TRBD1. CDR3 length equals 20 residues. Germline loops: CDR1 SGHTA, CDR2 FQGTGA. The junction had 10 bases not matched to a gene; V was cut back by 2 bases and J by 2 bases. The CDR3 protein is CASSLDGGDRGLTYNSPLHF. The DNA for the CDR3 is TGTGCCAGCAGCTTAGACGGTGGGGACAGGGGGCTCACCTATAATTCACCCCTCCACTTT.

The chain is built from TRBV7-9 and TRBJ2-5; D may correspond to TRBD1 or TRBD2 (7 bases each). The germline V gene encodes CDR1 SEHNR and CDR2 FQNEAQ (reference sequence). Trimming pared 3 bases from V and 5 bases from J, leaving 13 bases between. The CDR3 is made up of 14 amino acids. CDR3 DNA: TGTGCCAGCAGCTTCAACAGGGGAGGGGAGACCCAGTACTTC. Its protein is CASSFNRGGETQYF. Full variable domain (missing parts from reference TRBV7-9 and TRBJ2-5): DTGVSQNPRHKITKRGQNVTFRCDPISEHNRLYWYRQTLGQGPEFLTYFQNEAQLEKSRLLSDRFSAERPKGSFSTLEIQRTEQGDSAMYLCASSFNRGGETQYFGPGTRLLVL.

This sequence joins TRBV27 and TRBJ1-3; D is unclear. There are 18 residues in the CDR3. The germline V gene has CDR1 MNHEY and CDR2 SMNVEV (reference sequence). V gave up 5 bases and J gave up 0 bases, with 20 bases separating them. The CDR3 loop is CASSKTRVALSSGNTIYF. The DNA of the CDR3 is TGTGCCAGCAGTAAAACCCGAGTGGCGTTAAGCTCTGGAAACACCATATATTTT.

This clone was counted once. V is TRBV19 and J is TRBJ1-2; 8 bases fit TRBD1. The CDR3 is made up of 15 amino acids. In germline, CDR1 is LNHDA, CDR2 SQIVND (reference sequence). V shed 6 bases and J 6 bases; nucleotides not matched to a gene: 12. The CDR3, as DNA: TGTGCCAGTAGCCCCAGGGGGCTCAACCCGGATGGCTACACCTTC. Translating it yields CASSPRGLNPDGYTF. Using reference TRBV19 and TRBJ1-2 for the parts outside the CDR3, the full variable domain is DGGITQSPKYLFRKEGQNVTLSCEQNLNHDAMYWYRQDPGQGLRLIYYSQIVNDFQKGDIAEGYSVSREKKESFPLTVTSAQKNPTAFYLCASSPRGLNPDGYTFGSGTRLTVV.